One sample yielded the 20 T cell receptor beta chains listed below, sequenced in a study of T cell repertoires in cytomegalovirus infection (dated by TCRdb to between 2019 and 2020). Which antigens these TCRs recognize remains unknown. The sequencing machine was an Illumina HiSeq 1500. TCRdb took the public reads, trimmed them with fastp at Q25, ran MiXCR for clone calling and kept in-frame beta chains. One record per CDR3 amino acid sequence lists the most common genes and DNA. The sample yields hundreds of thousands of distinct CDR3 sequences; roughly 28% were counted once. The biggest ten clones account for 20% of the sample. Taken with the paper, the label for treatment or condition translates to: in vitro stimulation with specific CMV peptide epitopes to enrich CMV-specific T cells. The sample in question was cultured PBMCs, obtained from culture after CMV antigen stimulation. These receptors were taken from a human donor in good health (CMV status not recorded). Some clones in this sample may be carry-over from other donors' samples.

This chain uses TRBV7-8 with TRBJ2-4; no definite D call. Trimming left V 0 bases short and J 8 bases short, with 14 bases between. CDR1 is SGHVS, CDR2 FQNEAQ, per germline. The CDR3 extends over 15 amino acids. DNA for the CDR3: TGTGCCAGCAGCTTAGCAAGACTCCCTAAGGACATTCAGTACTTC. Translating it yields CASSLARLPKDIQYF.

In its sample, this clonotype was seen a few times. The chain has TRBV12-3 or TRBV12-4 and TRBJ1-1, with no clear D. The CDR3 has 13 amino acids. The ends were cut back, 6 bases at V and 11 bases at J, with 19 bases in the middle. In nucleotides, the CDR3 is TGTGCCAGCAGCCCCGGGAGCCCCGGGGAGGCTTTCTTT. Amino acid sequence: CASSPGSPGEAFF.

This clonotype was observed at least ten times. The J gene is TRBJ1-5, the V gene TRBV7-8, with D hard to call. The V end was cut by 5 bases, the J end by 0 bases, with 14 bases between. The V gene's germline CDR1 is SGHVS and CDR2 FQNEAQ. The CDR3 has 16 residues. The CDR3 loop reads CASSPGRRYSNQPQHF. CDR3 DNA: TGTGCCAGCAGCCCCGGACGCCGCTATAGCAATCAGCCCCAGCATTTT.

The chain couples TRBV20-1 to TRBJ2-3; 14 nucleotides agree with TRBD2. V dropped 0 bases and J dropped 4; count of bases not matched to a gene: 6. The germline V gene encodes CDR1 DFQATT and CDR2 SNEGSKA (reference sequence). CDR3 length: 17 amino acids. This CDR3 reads CSARDPRTSGRPDTQYF. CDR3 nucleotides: TGCAGTGCTAGAGATCCCCGGACTAGCGGGAGGCCAGATACGCAGTATTTT.

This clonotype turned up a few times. This CDR3 is CASSLMGSQETQYF. The CDR3 region has the DNA TGTGCCAGCAGCTTAATGGGCAGTCAAGAGACCCAGTACTTC. This chain joins TRBV7-9 and TRBJ2-5; D unclear. Germline-derived CDR1 and CDR2 are SEHNR and FQNEAQ (reference sequence). The CDR3 contains 14 residues. Trimming left V 2 bases short and J 2 bases short, with 9 bases between.

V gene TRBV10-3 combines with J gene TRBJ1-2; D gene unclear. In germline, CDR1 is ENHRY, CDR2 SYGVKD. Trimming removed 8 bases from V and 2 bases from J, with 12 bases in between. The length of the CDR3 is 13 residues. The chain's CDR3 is CAIREVGNYGYTF. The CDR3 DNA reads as TGTGCCATCCGCGAAGTCGGCAACTATGGCTACACCTTC.

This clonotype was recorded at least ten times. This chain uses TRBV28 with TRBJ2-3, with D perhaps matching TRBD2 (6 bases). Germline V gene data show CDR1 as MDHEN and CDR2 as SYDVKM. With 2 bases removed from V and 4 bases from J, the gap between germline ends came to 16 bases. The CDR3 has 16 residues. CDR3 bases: TGTGCCAGCAGTTTAGGGCTAGCGCTAGGTTCAGATACGCAGTATTTT. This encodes CASSLGLALGSDTQYF.

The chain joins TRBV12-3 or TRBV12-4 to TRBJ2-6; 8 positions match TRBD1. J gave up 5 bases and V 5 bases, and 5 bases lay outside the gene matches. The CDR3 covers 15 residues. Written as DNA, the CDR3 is TGTGCCAGCAGTACCCAGGGGGCCTGGGCCAACGTCCTGACTTTC. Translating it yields CASSTQGAWANVLTF.

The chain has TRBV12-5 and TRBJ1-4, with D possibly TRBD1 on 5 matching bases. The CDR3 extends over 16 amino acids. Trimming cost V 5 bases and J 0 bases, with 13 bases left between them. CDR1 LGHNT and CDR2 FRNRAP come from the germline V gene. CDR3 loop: CASGPGGTATNEKLFF. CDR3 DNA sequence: TGTGCTAGTGGTCCGGGGGGGACCGCAACTAATGAAAAACTGTTTTTT.

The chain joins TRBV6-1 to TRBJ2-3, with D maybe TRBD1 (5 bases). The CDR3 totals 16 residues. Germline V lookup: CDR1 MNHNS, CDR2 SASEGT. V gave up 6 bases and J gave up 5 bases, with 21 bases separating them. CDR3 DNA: TGTGCCAGCAGGCCTCAGGGCGCGCTCGAGGTAGATACGCAGTATTTT. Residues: CASRPQGALEVDTQYF.

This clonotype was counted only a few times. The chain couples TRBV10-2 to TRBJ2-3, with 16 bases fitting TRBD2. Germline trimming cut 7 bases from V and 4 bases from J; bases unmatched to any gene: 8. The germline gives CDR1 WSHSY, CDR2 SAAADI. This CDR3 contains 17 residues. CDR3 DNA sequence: TGCGCCAGCAACGCCGGGACTAGCGGGAGGGGCCCAGATACGCAGTATTTT. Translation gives CASNAGTSGRGPDTQYF.

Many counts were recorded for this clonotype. Written as DNA, the CDR3 is TGTGCCAGCAGCCTTTGGACAGGGGAGGCCCTCTATGGCTACACCTTC. It translates to CASSLWTGEALYGYTF. V is TRBV7-8 and J is TRBJ1-2; TRBD1 matches at 9 bases. Germline lookup yields CDR1 SGHVS and CDR2 FQNEAQ. The ends lost 5 bases at V and 4 bases at J; junction bases unmatched: 11. The CDR3 covers 16 residues. Using reference TRBV7-8 and TRBJ1-2 for the parts outside the CDR3, the full variable domain is GAGVSQSPRYKVAKRGQDVALRCDPISGHVSLFWYQQALGQGPEFLTYFQNEAQLDKSGLPSDRFFAERPEGSVSTLKIQRTQQEDSAVYLCASSLWTGEALYGYTFGSGTRLTVV.

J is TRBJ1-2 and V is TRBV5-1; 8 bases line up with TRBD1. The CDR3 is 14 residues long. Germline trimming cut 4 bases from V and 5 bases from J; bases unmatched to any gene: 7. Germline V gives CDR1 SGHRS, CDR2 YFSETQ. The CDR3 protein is CASSPGQVEYGYTF. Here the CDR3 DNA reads TGCGCCAGCAGCCCGGGACAGGTTGAATATGGCTACACCTTC. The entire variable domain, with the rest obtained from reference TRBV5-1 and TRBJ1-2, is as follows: KAGVTQTPRYLIKTRGQQVTLSCSPISGHRSVSWYQQTPGQGLQFLFEYFSETQRNKGNFPGRFSGRQFSNSRSEMNVSTLELGDSALYLCASSPGQVEYGYTFGSGTRLTVV.

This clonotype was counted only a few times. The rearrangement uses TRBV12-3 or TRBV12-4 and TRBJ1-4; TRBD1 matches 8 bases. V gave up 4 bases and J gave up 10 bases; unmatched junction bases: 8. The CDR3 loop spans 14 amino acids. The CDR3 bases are TGTGCCAGCAGTTCCGGACAGGGCGGGGGAAAACTGTTTTTT. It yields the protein CASSSGQGGGKLFF.

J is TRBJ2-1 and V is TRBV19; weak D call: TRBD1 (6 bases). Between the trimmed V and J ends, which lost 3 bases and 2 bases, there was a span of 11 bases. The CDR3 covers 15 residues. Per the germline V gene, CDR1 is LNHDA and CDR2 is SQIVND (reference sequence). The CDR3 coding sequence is TGTGCCAGTAGTATGGGGGCGGGTGCCTACAATGAGCAGTTCTTC. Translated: CASSMGAGAYNEQFF.

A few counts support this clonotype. This CDR3 is CASSLGAGSNYGYTF. CDR3 coding DNA: TGTGCCAGCAGCTTAGGGGCAGGGTCTAACTATGGCTACACCTTC. The V call is TRBV7-2, the J call TRBJ1-2; tentatively, D is TRBD1 (5 bases). V dropped 1 base and J dropped 0 bases, with 9 bases sitting between them. This CDR3 spans 15 amino acids. The germline CDR1 and CDR2 sequences are SGHTA and FQGNSA.

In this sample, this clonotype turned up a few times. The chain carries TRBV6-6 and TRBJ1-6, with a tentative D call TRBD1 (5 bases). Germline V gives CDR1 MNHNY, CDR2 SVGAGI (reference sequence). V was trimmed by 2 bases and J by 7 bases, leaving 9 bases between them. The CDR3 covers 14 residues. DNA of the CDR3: TGTGCCAGCAGTTACCCAGAGGGGAATTCACCCCTCCACTTT. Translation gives CASSYPEGNSPLHF.

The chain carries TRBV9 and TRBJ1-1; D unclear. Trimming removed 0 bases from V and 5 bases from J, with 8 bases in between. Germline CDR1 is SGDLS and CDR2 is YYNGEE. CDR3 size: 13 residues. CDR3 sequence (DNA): TGTGCCAGCAGCGTAGTAGATGGGACTGAAGCTTTCTTT. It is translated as CASSVVDGTEAFF. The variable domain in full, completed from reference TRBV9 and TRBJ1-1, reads DSGVTQTPKHLITATGQRVTLRCSPRSGDLSVYWYQQSLDQGLQFLIQYYNGEERAKGNILERFSAQQFPDLHSELNLSSLELGDSALYFCASSVVDGTEAFFGQGTRLTVV.

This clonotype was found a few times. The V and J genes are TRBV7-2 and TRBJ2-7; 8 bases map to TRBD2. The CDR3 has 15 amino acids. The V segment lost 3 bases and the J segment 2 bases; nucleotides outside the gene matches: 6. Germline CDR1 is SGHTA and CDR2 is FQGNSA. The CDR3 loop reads CASSFSSGRTYEQYF. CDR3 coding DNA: TGTGCCAGCAGCTTCTCCAGCGGGAGAACCTACGAGCAGTACTTC.

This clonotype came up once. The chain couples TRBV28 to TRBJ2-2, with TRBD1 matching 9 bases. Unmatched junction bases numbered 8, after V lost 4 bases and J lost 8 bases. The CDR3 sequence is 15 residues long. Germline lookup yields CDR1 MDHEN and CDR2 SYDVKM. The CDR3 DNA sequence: TGTGCCAGCAGTTCCCGACAGGGGGTTTGGGGGGAGCTGTTTTTT. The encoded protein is CASSSRQGVWGELFF.